This is a list of T cell receptor beta chains from one sample in a study of blood T cell repertoires in COVID-19. Clones were sequenced by immunoSEQ multiplex PCR, and TCRdb holds only the in-frame ones, with some missing. The table shows a few hundred thousand clones, with nearly 90% occurring only once. The sequenced sample was PBMCs or T cells enriched from blood (not recorded which). All receptors derive from a woman aged 18-35 years with acute COVID-19. Each CDR3 is given with its conserved first and last residue. Each record gives: J gene, V gene, clone size, D gene, CDR3 DNA, CDR3 protein. D genes are given only for firm matches. A row's size may be missing; if present it is once, few, many or a size class.

TRBJ2-3 TRBV18 NA NA TGTGCCAGCTCACTCGTAGATACGCAGTATTTT CASSLVDTQYF
TRBJ1-4 TRBV28 NA TRBD1 TGTGCCAGCGGGGGACAGGGGGCCGGTAATGAAAAACTGTTTTTT CASGGQGAGNEKLFF
TRBJ2-1 TRBV15 NA TRBD2 TGTGCCACCAGCAGAGATAGGGCTAGCGGGAGGCATGAGCAGTTCTTC CATSRDRASGRHEQFF
TRBJ1-1 TRBV4-3 once TRBD1 TGCGCCAGCAGCCAAAATCTGGGACAGGGGGGGAACACTGAAGCTTTCTTT CASSQNLGQGGNTEAFF
TRBJ2-7 TRBV4-1 NA TRBD2 TGCGCCAGCAGCCAAGAGGCGGGAGGATACGAGCAGTACTTC CASSQEAGGYEQYF
TRBJ2-2 TRBV5-1 NA TRBD2 TGCGCCAGCAGCCCTGAGGGACTAGCGGGAAGGTTTTATGGGAACACCGGGGAGCTGTTTTTT CASSPEGLAGRFYGNTGELFF
TRBJ2-7 TRBV6-1 NA TRBD1 TGTGCCAGCAGTGAACCCTGGACAGGGACTTACGAGCAGTACTTC CASSEPWTGTYEQYF
TRBJ2-2 TRBV11-3 NA TRBD1 TGTGCCAGCAGCCCGGGACAGGGGGCGGGCACCGGGGAGCTGTTTTTT CASSPGQGAGTGELFF
TRBJ1-1 TRBV5-1 NA NA TGCGCCAGCAGCTTGGCCGAAGTAGTGAACACTGAAGCTTTCTTT CASSLAEVVNTEAFF
TRBJ1-5 TRBV27 NA TRBD1 TGTGCCAGCAGACAGGGGGCGCTTCTCAATCAGCCCCAGCATTTT CASRQGALLNQPQHF
TRBJ2-3 TRBV5-1 NA TRBD1 TGCGCCAGCATTACGGGACAGGGTGGCACAGATACGCAGTATTTT CASITGQGGTDTQYF
TRBJ2-5 TRBV11-2 once NA TGTGCCAGCAGCTTATCAGTTCAAGAGACCCAGTACTTC CASSLSVQETQYF
TRBJ2-2 TRBV27 NA NA TGTGCCAGCTCGATTACTACCGGGGAGCTGTTTTTT CASSITTGELFF
TRBJ2-5 TRBV27 once TRBD1 TGTGCCAGCAGTTCAGGACAGGGGGGGCAAGAGACCCAGTACTTC CASSSGQGGQETQYF
TRBJ1-2 TRBV2 NA NA TGTGCCAACCAGGCCAACTATGGCTACACCTTC CANQANYGYTF
TRBJ1-2 TRBV2 NA NA TGTGCCAGCAGTGGACAGAGTTCTAACTATGGCTACACCTTC CASSGQSSNYGYTF
TRBJ2-3 TRBV19 few TRBD1 TGTGCCAGCTCCGGGACAGCCGCAGATACGCAGTATTTT CASSGTAADTQYF
TRBJ2-7 TRBV11-1 NA TRBD1 TGTGCCAGCAGCTTAGCCGGGACAGGAACCTACGAGCAGTACTTC CASSLAGTGTYEQYF
TRBJ1-1 TRBV27 NA NA TGTGCCAGCAGTTTCGGCCGGGGAACCAACACTGAAGCTTTCTTT CASSFGRGTNTEAFF
TRBJ1-1 TRBV28 NA NA TGTGCCAGCAGTCCCCTCCATGGGAGGAACACTGAAGCTTTCTTT CASSPLHGRNTEAFF
TRBJ2-2 TRBV6-5 NA NA TGTGCCAGCAGTTCACAGGGTACCGGGGAGCTGTTTTTT CASSSQGTGELFF
TRBJ2-2 TRBV9 NA NA TGTGCCAGCAGCCTCCTCACCGGGGAGCTGTTTTTT CASSLLTGELFF
TRBJ2-1 TRBV11-2 once NA TGTGCCAGCAGCTTAGTCCCGACACCATACAATGAGCAGTTCTTC CASSLVPTPYNEQFF
TRBJ1-3 TRBV3-1/TRBV3-2 NA NA TGTGCCAGCAGCCAAGATATGTTCTCTGGAAACACCATATATTTT CASSQDMFSGNTIYF
TRBJ1-5 TRBV11-2 once NA TGTGCCAGCAGCTTAGATCTAGGTCAGCCCCAGCATTTT CASSLDLGQPQHF
TRBJ2-2 TRBV20-1 NA TRBD2 TGCAGTGCTAGTCCCGGGACTAGCGGGAGGAGGAACACCGGGGAGCTGTTTTTT CSASPGTSGRRNTGELFF
TRBJ2-1 TRBV19 NA TRBD2 TGTGCCAGTAGACCTTTCGGGACTAGCTCCTACAATGAGCAGTTCTTC CASRPFGTSSYNEQFF
TRBJ2-1 TRBV27 NA NA TGTGCCAGCAGTTTGGGGGGCAATGAGCAGTTCTTC CASSLGGNEQFF
TRBJ2-5 TRBV18 NA NA TGTGCCAGCTCGGTTATCCAGGAAGAGACCCAGTACTTC CASSVIQEETQYF
TRBJ2-1 TRBV28 NA NA TGTGCCACCCAGGGGCCAGCGCTCCATGAGCAGTTCTTC CATQGPALHEQFF
TRBJ1-1 TRBV28 NA NA TGTGCCAGCAGGCAGCGGGCCACTGAAGCTTTCTTT CASRQRATEAFF
TRBJ2-1 TRBV7-2 NA NA TGTGCCAGCAGCATGGAGAGCTCCTACAATGAGCAGTTCTTC CASSMESSYNEQFF
TRBJ1-2 TRBV30 NA TRBD1 TGTGCCTGGAGTGTGGACAGGACTAACTATGGCTACACCTTC CAWSVDRTNYGYTF
TRBJ1-5 TRBV5-1 NA NA TGCGCCAGCAGCTTGGAGGGACTGGGTCAGCCCCAGCATTTT CASSLEGLGQPQHF
TRBJ1-1 TRBV28 NA TRBD1 TGTGCCAGCAGGAAACCACAGGGGATTGAAGCTTTCTTT CASRKPQGIEAFF
TRBJ2-5 TRBV7-3 NA TRBD2 TGTGCCAGCAGTAGGGGAGGGGATGGGGAGACCCAGTACTTC CASSRGGDGETQYF
TRBJ1-3 TRBV5-1 NA NA TGCGCCAGCAGCTTGGAACAGGGAGGAAACACCATATATTTT CASSLEQGGNTIYF
TRBJ2-3 TRBV19 NA NA TGTGCCAGTAGTGATACAGGGAAATGGACAGATACGCAGTATTTT CASSDTGKWTDTQYF
TRBJ1-6 TRBV5-1 few TRBD1 TGCGCCAGCAGCTTGGAGGGACAGGGGGCCTCTGATAATTCACCCCTCCACTTT CASSLEGQGASDNSPLHF
TRBJ2-7 TRBV6-5 NA TRBD1 TGTGCCAGCAGTTGGGGACAGGGTTACGAGCAGTACTTC CASSWGQGYEQYF
TRBJ1-5 TRBV6-1 NA NA TGTGCCAGCAGTGATCAGGACACAATGTTTAGCAATCAGCCCCAGCATTTT CASSDQDTMFSNQPQHF
TRBJ2-7 TRBV3-1/TRBV3-2 NA TRBD2 TGTGCCAGCAGCCAAGGGCTAGCGGGAGTCTACGAGCAGTACTTC CASSQGLAGVYEQYF
TRBJ1-2 TRBV2 NA TRBD1 TGTGCCAGCAGTGAAGGTTGGGACAGCTTCTATGGCTACACCTTC CASSEGWDSFYGYTF
TRBJ1-5 TRBV10-3 NA NA TGTGCCATCAACAGGGACGGACAAAATCAGCCCCAGCATTTT CAINRDGQNQPQHF
TRBJ2-7 TRBV2 NA NA TGTGCCAGCACCGACGGGACAAACTACGAGCAGTACTTC CASTDGTNYEQYF
TRBJ2-7 TRBV5-1 NA TRBD2 TGCGCCAGCAGCTTGAATGTCCCGCGGGAGAGTTCCTACGAGCAGTACTTC CASSLNVPRESSYEQYF
TRBJ1-6 TRBV11-3 NA NA TGTGCCAGCTCAGGGTATAATTCACCCCTCCACTTT CASSGYNSPLHF
TRBJ2-2 TRBV10-3 NA NA TGTGCCACTACCCCCGGGACTCCAAAAACCGGGGAGCTGTTTTTT CATTPGTPKTGELFF
TRBJ2-2 TRBV30 NA NA TGTGCCTGGAGTGAGGGGACTGGGACCTCCGGGGAGCTGTTTTTT CAWSEGTGTSGELFF
TRBJ2-2 TRBV3-1/TRBV3-2 few NA TGTGCCAGCAGCCAAGATGCGACAAACACCGGGGAGCTGTTTTTT CASSQDATNTGELFF
TRBJ2-5 TRBV28 NA TRBD2 TGTGCCATCACAAGTACAGCGGGGGCGAGAAGGGCCCAAGAGACCCAGTACTTC CAITSTAGARRAQETQYF
TRBJ2-5 TRBV11-2 NA NA TGTGCCAGCAGCTTAGAAGTATTGAACAGGGCCCAAGAGACCCAGTACTTC CASSLEVLNRAQETQYF
TRBJ1-1 TRBV12-5 NA NA TGTGCTAGTGGTTTGGTACAGGCGTTAACCGCTGAAGCTTTCTTT CASGLVQALTAEAFF